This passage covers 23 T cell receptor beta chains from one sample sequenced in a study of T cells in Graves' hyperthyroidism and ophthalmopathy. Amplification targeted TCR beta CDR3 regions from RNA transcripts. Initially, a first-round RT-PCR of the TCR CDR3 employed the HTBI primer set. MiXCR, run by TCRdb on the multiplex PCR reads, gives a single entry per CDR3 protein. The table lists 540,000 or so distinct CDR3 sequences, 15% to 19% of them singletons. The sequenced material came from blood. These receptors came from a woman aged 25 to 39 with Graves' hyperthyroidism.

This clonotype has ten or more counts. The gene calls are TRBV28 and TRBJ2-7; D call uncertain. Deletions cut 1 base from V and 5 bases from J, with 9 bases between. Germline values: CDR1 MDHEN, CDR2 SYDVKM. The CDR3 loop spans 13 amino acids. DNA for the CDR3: TGTGCCAGCAGTTTATCGCCGAACGACGAGCAGTACTTC. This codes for CASSLSPNDEQYF.

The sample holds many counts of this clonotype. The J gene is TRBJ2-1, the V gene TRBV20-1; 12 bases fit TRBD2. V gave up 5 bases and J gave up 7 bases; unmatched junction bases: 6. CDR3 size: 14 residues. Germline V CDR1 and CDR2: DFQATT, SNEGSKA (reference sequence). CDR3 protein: CSAVTSGRLNEQFF. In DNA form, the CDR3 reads TGCAGTGCTGTGACTAGCGGGAGATTAAATGAGCAGTTCTTC.

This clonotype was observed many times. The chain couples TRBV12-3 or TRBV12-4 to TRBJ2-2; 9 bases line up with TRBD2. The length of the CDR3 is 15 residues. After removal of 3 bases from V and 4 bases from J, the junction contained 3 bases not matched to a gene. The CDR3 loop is CASSFSGSSTGELFF. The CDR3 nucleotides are TGTGCCAGCAGTTTTAGCGGGAGTAGCACCGGGGAGCTGTTTTTT.

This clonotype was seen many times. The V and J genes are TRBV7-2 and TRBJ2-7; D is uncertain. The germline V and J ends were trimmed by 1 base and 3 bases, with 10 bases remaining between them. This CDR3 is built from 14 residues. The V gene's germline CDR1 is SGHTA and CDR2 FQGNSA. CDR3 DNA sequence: TGTGCCAGCAGCTTAGACACGCACCTCTACGAGCAGTACTTC. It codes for CASSLDTHLYEQYF. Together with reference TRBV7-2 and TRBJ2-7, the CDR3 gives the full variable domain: GAGVSQSPSNKVTEKGKDVELRCDPISGHTALYWYRQSLGQGLEFLIYFQGNSAPDKSGLPSDRFSAERTGGSVSTLTIQRTQQEDSAVYLCASSLDTHLYEQYFGPGTRLTVT.

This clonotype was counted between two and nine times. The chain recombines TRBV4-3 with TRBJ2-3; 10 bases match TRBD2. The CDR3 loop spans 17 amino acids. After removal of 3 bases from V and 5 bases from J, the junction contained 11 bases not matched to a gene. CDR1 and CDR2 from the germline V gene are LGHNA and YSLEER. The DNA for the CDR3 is TGCGCCAGCAGCCAGGTAGCGGGAGGCGTCAACATAGATACGCAGTATTTT. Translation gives CASSQVAGGVNIDTQYF.

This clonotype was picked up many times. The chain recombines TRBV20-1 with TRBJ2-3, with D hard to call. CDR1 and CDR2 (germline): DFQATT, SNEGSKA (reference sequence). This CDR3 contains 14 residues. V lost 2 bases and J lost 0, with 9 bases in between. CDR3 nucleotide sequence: TGCAGTGCTAGACCCCGAGCTAGCACAGATACGCAGTATTTT. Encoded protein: CSARPRASTDTQYF.

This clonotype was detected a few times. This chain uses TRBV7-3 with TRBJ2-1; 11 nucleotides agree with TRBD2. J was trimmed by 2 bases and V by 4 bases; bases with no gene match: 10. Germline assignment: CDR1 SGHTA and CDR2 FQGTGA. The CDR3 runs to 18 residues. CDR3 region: CASSSFGTSGGAYNEQFF. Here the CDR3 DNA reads TGTGCCAGCAGCTCCTTCGGGACTAGCGGAGGGGCCTACAATGAGCAGTTCTTC.

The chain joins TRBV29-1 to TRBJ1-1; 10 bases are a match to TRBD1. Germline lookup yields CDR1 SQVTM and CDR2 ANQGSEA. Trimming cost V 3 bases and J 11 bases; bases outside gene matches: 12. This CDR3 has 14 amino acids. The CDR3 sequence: CSVDSGQGMRLAFF. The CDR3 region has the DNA TGCAGCGTTGATTCGGGACAGGGGATGAGGTTGGCTTTCTTT.

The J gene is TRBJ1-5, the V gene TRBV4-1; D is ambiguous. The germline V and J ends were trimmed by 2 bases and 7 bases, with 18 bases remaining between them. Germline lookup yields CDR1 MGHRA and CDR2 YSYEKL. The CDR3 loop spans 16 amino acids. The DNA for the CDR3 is TGCGCCAGCAGCCAAAACCCCGGGGTTGAAGAACAGCCCCAGCATTTT. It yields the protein CASSQNPGVEEQPQHF.

CDR3 sequence: CASSHQSGSVPGELFF. The CDR3 DNA is TGCGCCAGCAGCCACCAAAGCGGGAGCGTTCCCGGGGAGCTGTTTTTT. The chain uses TRBV4-3 and TRBJ2-2; 8 positions match TRBD2. Looked up from germline, CDR1 is LGHNA and CDR2 is YSLEER. V lost 3 bases and J lost 6; bases outside the gene matches: 9. The CDR3 sequence is 16 residues long.

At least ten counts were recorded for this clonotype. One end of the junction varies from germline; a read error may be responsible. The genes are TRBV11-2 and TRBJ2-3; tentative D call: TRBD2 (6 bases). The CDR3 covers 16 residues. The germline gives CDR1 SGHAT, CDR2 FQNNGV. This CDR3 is CVSSLWVSGSTDTQYF. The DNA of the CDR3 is TGTGTCAGCAGCTTATGGGTTAGCGGTAGCACAGATACGCAGTATTTT. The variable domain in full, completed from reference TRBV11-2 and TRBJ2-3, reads EAGVAQSPRYKIIEKRQSVAFWCNPISGHATLYWYQQILGQGPKLLIQFQNNGVVDDSQLPKDRFSAERLKGVDSTLKIQPAKLEDSAVYLCVSSLWVSGSTDTQYFGPGTRLTVL.

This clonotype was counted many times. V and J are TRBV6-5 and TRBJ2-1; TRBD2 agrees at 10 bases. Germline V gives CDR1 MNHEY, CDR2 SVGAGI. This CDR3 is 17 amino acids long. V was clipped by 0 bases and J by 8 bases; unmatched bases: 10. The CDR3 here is CASSYSGASGSSYEQFF. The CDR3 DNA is TGTGCCAGCAGTTACTCCGGGGCTAGCGGGAGTAGCTATGAGCAGTTCTTC.

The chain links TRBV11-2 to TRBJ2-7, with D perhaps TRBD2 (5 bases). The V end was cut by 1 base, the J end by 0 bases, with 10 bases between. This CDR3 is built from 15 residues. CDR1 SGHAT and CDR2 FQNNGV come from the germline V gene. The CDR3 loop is CASSLVVGASYEQYF. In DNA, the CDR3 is TGTGCCAGCAGCTTAGTGGTGGGAGCCTCCTACGAGCAGTACTTC.

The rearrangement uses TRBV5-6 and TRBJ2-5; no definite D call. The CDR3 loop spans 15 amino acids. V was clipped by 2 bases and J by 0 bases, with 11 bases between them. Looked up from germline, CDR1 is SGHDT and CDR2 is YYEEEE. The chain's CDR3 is CASSLFVVDQETQYF. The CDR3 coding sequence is TGTGCCAGCAGCTTATTCGTTGTGGACCAAGAGACCCAGTACTTC.

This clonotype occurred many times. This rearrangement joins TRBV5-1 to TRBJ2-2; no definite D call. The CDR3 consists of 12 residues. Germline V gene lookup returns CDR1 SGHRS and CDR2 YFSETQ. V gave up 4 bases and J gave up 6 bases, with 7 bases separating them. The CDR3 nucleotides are TGCGCCAGCAGCCCAGGCCCCGGGGAGCTGTTTTTT. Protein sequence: CASSPGPGELFF.

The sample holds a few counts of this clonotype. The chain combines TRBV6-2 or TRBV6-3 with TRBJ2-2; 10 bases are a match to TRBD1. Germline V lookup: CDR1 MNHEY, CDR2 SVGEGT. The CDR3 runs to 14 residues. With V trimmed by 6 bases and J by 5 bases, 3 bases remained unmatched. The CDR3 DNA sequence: TGTGCCAGCAGCGACAGGGGGCCTACCGGGGAGCTGTTTTTT. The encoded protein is CASSDRGPTGELFF.

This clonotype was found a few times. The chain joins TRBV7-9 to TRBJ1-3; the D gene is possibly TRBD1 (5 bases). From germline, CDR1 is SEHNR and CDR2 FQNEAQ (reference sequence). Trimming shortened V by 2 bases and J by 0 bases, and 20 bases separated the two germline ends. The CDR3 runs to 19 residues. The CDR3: CASSLPARPTVYSGNTIYF. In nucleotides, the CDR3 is TGTGCCAGCAGCTTACCCGCCCGCCCGACAGTCTACTCTGGAAACACCATATATTTT.

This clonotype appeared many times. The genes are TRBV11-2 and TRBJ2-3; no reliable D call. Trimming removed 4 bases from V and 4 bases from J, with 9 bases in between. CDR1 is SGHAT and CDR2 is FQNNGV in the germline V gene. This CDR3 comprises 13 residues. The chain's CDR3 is CASSSLQADTQYF. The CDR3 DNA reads TGTGCCAGCAGCTCACTCCAAGCAGATACGCAGTATTTT.

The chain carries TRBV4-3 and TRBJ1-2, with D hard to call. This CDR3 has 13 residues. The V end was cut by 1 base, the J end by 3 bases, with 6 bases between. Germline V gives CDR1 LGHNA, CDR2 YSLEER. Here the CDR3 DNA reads TGCGCCAGCAGCCAAGTCTTATACTATGGCTACACCTTC. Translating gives CASSQVLYYGYTF.

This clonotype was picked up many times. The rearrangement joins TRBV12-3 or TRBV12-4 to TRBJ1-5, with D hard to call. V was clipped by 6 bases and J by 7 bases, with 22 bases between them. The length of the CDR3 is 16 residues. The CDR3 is CASSLKWAVVGQPQHF. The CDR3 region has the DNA TGTGCCAGCAGCCTCAAATGGGCGGTAGTGGGGCAGCCCCAGCATTTT.

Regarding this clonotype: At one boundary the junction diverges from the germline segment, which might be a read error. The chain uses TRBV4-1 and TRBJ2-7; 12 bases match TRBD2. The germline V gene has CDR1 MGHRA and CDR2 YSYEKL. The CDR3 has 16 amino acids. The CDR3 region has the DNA TGTGCCAGCAGCCAAGAGCTAGCGGGAGGGCCTAGCGAGCAGTACTTC. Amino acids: CASSQELAGGPSEQYF.

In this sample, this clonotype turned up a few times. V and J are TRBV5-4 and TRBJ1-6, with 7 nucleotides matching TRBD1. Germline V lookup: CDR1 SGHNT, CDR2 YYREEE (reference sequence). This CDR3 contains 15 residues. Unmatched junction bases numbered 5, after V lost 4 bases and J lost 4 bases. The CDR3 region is CASSAGTAYNSPLHF. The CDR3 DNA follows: TGTGCCAGCAGCGCCGGGACAGCTTATAATTCACCCCTCCACTTT.

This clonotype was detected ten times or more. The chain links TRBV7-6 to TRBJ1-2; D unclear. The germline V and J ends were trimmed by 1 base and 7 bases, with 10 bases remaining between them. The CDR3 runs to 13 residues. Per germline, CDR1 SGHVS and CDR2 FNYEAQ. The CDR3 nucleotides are TGTGCCAGCAGCTTAGACAAGGGAATTGGCTACACCTTC. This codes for CASSLDKGIGYTF.